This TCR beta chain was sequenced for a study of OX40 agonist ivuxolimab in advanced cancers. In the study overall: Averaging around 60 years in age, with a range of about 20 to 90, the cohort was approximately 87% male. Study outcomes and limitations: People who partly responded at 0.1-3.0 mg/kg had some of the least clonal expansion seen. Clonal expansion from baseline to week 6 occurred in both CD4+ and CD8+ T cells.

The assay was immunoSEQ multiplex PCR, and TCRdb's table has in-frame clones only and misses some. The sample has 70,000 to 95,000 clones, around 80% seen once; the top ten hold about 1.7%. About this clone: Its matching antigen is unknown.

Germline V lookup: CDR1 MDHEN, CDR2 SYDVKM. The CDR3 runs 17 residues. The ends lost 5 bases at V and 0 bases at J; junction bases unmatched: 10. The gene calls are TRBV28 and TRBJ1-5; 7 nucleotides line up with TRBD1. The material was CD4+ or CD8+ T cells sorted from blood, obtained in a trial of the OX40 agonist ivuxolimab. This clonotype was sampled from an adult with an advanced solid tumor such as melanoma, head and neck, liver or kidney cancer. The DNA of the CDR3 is TGTGCCAGCAGTACCACGTCCAGACAGGGTAGCAATCAGCCCCAGCATTTT. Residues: CASSTTSRQGSNQPQHF.